Following are 32 T cell receptor beta chains from one sample sequenced in a study of CD8 T cells in ankylosing spondylitis. TCRdb re-derived calls from the 5' RACE reads in MiXCR, one entry per CDR3 protein. This sample carries around 340,000 distinct CDR3 sequences, approximately 20% of them seen once, and the ten largest clones take around 13%. What was sequenced was blood, either unsorted or a sorted T cell fraction (not recorded which). The receptors here all came from a male donor with ankylosing spondylitis or in good health (not recorded which).

The chain links TRBV11-2 to TRBJ2-3, with D perhaps TRBD2 (5 bases). Germline V lookup: CDR1 SGHAT, CDR2 FQNNGV. CDR3 length equals 15 residues. V was trimmed by 0 bases and J by 4 bases, leaving 11 bases between them. The CDR3 here is CASSLDRRGPDTQYF. The CDR3 bases are TGTGCCAGCAGCTTAGATCGGAGAGGGCCAGATACGCAGTATTTT.

The J gene is TRBJ2-3, the V gene TRBV12-3 or TRBV12-4; 7 positions match TRBD2. V shed 6 bases, J shed 1 base, and the junction held 4 bases outside the gene matches. The CDR3 is 14 residues long. CDR3 nucleotide sequence: TGTGCCAGCAGAATAGCGGGTCGCACAGATACGCAGTATTTT. As protein: CASRIAGRTDTQYF.

V and J are TRBV4-2 and TRBJ2-7; D possibly corresponds to TRBD2 (6 bases). Germline lookup yields CDR1 LGHNA and CDR2 YNFKEQ. The V gene lost 0 bases and the J gene lost 3 bases, with 12 bases spanning the gap. The CDR3 is made up of 15 amino acids. The CDR3 is CASSQERRGHYEQYF. The CDR3 DNA reads TGTGCCAGCAGCCAAGAGAGGCGGGGCCACTACGAGCAGTACTTC.

Here the CDR3 reads CASSKAQGAWETQYF. The CDR3 DNA reads as TGTGCCAGCAGCAAAGCCCAGGGGGCGTGGGAGACCCAGTACTTC. The V call is TRBV7-6, the J call TRBJ2-5; the match to TRBD1 covers 8 bases. Germline V gene data show CDR1 as SGHVS and CDR2 as FNYEAQ. The CDR3 has 15 residues. V trimming: 5 bases; J trimming: 5 bases; junction bases outside the gene matches: 10. Full variable domain (missing parts from reference TRBV7-6 and TRBJ2-5): GAGVSQSPRYKVTKRGQDVALRCDPISGHVSLYWYRQALGQGPEFLTYFNYEAQQDKSGLPNDRFSAERPEGSISTLTIQRTEQRDSAMYRCASSKAQGAWETQYFGPGTRLLVL.

V and J are TRBV7-9 and TRBJ2-6; D may match TRBD1 or TRBD2 (6 bases each). The germline V and J ends were trimmed by 7 bases and 4 bases, with 20 bases remaining between them. Per germline, CDR1 SEHNR and CDR2 FQNEAQ (reference sequence). The CDR3 sequence is 17 residues long. The CDR3 region has the DNA TGTGCCAGCATTAAATGGTCCGGGGGCGCAGGGGCCAACGTCCTGACTTTC. Its translation is CASIKWSGGAGANVLTF.

The chain has TRBV4-1 and TRBJ1-1; D remains unclear. The germline gives CDR1 MGHRA, CDR2 YSYEKL. V gave up 3 bases and J gave up 7 bases, with 6 bases separating them. CDR3 length equals 11 residues. This CDR3 reads CASSQEYEAFF. As DNA, the CDR3 is TGCGCCAGCAGCCAGGAGTATGAAGCTTTCTTT.

The gene calls are TRBV7-8 and TRBJ2-3; 8 bases fit TRBD2. The CDR3 extends over 17 amino acids. Trimming cost V 5 bases and J 0 bases; bases outside gene matches: 10. The germline V gene has CDR1 SGHVS and CDR2 FQNEAQ. The CDR3 loop is CASSPRRRGGSTDTQYF. CDR3 nucleotide sequence: TGTGCCAGCAGCCCCCGCCGGCGCGGGGGGAGCACAGATACGCAGTATTTT.

This clonotype appeared a few times. The CDR3 region is CASSLGQGLRNEQYF. CDR3 nucleotides: TGTGCCAGCAGCCTGGGACAGGGTCTTAGAAACGAGCAGTACTTC. V is TRBV7-9 and J is TRBJ2-7, with 9 bases aligning to TRBD1. The CDR3 contains 15 residues. V shed 5 bases and J 5 bases; nucleotides not matched to a gene: 10. Germline V lookup: CDR1 SEHNR, CDR2 FQNEAQ (reference sequence).

CDR3 residues: CASSHVLGFRDEQFF. As DNA, the CDR3 is TGTGCCAGCAGCCATGTTTTAGGGTTTCGGGATGAGCAGTTCTTC. The chain is built from TRBV3-1 and TRBJ2-1; D is uncertain. Germline lookup yields CDR1 LGHDT and CDR2 YNNKEL (reference sequence). The CDR3 sequence is 15 residues long. With 3 bases removed from V and 8 bases from J, the gap between germline ends came to 17 bases.

This chain links TRBV9 with TRBJ2-2, with unresolved D. This CDR3 spans 13 amino acids. Germline loops: CDR1 SGDLS, CDR2 YYNGEE. V lost 3 bases and J lost 6, with 9 bases in between. CDR3 sequence: CASSGSGPGELFF. The CDR3 DNA follows: TGTGCCAGCAGCGGTTCCGGGCCCGGGGAGCTGTTTTTT.

This clonotype turned up a few times. V usage is TRBV28 and J usage is TRBJ2-1; 7 bases agree with TRBD1. V trimming: 2 bases; J trimming: 7 bases; junction bases outside the gene matches: 8. The CDR3 covers 15 residues. The germline gives CDR1 MDHEN, CDR2 SYDVKM. The CDR3: CASSLVKQGWNEQFF. The CDR3 nucleotides read TGTGCCAGCAGTTTAGTCAAACAGGGGTGGAATGAGCAGTTCTTC.

The rearrangement links TRBV12-3 or TRBV12-4 to TRBJ2-2; D uncertain. Trimming cost V 5 bases and J 2 bases, with 15 bases left between them. The CDR3 runs 16 residues. The DNA for the CDR3 is TGTGCCAGCAGTCAAACACCAGCTTCAAACACCGGGGAGCTGTTTTTT. It specifies CASSQTPASNTGELFF.

The chain employs TRBV7-2 and TRBJ2-4, with TRBD2 identical over 8 bases. Germline V gives CDR1 SGHTA, CDR2 FQGNSA. Trimming removed 3 bases from V and 4 bases from J; junction bases left unmatched: 2. This CDR3 has 14 amino acids. CDR3 nucleotides: TGTGCCAGCAGCTTGGGCGGGGGGAAAAACATTCAGTACTTC. It translates to CASSLGGGKNIQYF.

There are many counts of this clonotype. Here the CDR3 DNA reads TGCAGTGCTAGAGTACTAGACTACGAGCAGTACTTC. It codes for CSARVLDYEQYF. V gene TRBV20-1 combines with J gene TRBJ2-7; a weak D match, TRBD2 (5 bases). Trimming left V 1 base short and J 3 bases short, with 7 bases between. The germline V gene encodes CDR1 DFQATT and CDR2 SNEGSKA (reference sequence). The CDR3 extends over 12 amino acids.

The CDR3: CARRGEANTGELFF. The CDR3 DNA follows: TGTGCCCGAAGGGGAGAGGCTAACACCGGGGAGCTGTTTTTT. The V and J genes are TRBV13 and TRBJ2-2; either TRBD1 or TRBD2 may supply D (5 bases each). CDR1 and CDR2 (germline): PRHDT, FYEKMQ (reference sequence). CDR3 length equals 14 residues. Trimming took off 11 bases at V and 2 bases at J, with 15 bases between the two ends.

The rearrangement joins TRBV20-1 to TRBJ2-3; 11 positions agree with TRBD2. CDR3 length equals 16 residues. Germline V gene lookup returns CDR1 DFQATT and CDR2 SNEGSKA (reference sequence). In nucleotides, the CDR3 is TGCAGCCCCCCGTTTAGCGGGGGGGGAGGTGAAGATACGCAGTATTTT. Translating it yields CSPPFSGGGGEDTQYF.

In this sample, this clonotype turned up a few times. This chain links TRBV28 with TRBJ2-5, with TRBD2 matching 7 bases. From germline, CDR1 is MDHEN and CDR2 SYDVKM. The CDR3 contains 15 residues. The V segment lost 6 bases and the J segment 2 bases; nucleotides outside the gene matches: 9. CDR3 nucleotide sequence: TGTGCCAGCAGCCCTTCTAGCGGAGTTCAAGAGACCCAGTACTTC. As protein: CASSPSSGVQETQYF. The complete variable domain, with remaining parts taken from reference TRBV28 and TRBJ2-5, reads DVKVTQSSRYLVKRTGEKVFLECVQDMDHENMFWYRQDPGLGLRLIYFSYDVKMKEKGDIPEGYSVSREKKERFSLILESASTNQTSMYLCASSPSSGVQETQYFGPGTRLLVL.

This chain connects TRBV6-5 to TRBJ2-3, with D uncertain. Trimming took off 2 bases at V and 0 bases at J, with 6 bases between the two ends. The CDR3 runs 14 residues. From germline, CDR1 is MNHEY and CDR2 SVGAGI. CDR3 sequence: CASSYLLSTDTQYF. CDR3 bases: TGTGCCAGCAGTTACCTACTAAGCACAGATACGCAGTATTTT.

The gene calls are TRBV7-9 and TRBJ1-6; D is undetermined. This CDR3 region has 13 residues. With 5 bases removed from V and 10 bases from J, the gap between germline ends came to 12 bases. CDR1 and CDR2 (germline): SEHNR, FQNEAQ (reference sequence). The CDR3 protein is CASSLEGWSPLHF. Here the CDR3 DNA reads TGTGCCAGCAGCCTAGAGGGTTGGTCACCCCTCCACTTT.

This chain uses TRBV27 with TRBJ2-3, with D unclear. Germline V gene sequence: CDR1 MNHEY, CDR2 SMNVEV (reference sequence). Trimming left V 0 bases short and J 1 base short, with 11 bases between. The CDR3 is 16 amino acids. This chain's CDR3 is CASSLSRIIGTDTQYF. CDR3 nucleotide sequence: TGTGCCAGCAGTTTATCCAGGATAATCGGCACAGATACGCAGTATTTT.

This clonotype was seen just once. This chain joins TRBV4-1 and TRBJ2-1, with D uncertain. V dropped 4 bases and J dropped 0 bases, with 7 bases sitting between them. CDR1 and CDR2 from the germline V gene are MGHRA and YSYEKL. This CDR3 comprises 14 residues. CDR3 residues: CASSRVGSYNEQFF. For the CDR3, the DNA is TGCGCCAGCAGCCGGGTGGGCTCCTACAATGAGCAGTTCTTC.

This clonotype was detected a few times. This sequence joins TRBV7-2 and TRBJ2-1; the D gene is possibly TRBD2 (6 bases). The CDR3 length is 14 residues. Germline-derived CDR1 and CDR2 are SGHTA and FQGNSA. Trimming shortened V by 7 bases and J by 4 bases, and 14 bases separated the two germline ends. As DNA, the CDR3 is TGTGCCAGCAACGCGCGGGGCCGTTACAATGAGCAGTTCTTC. It yields the protein CASNARGRYNEQFF.

Comment on this clonotype: A much larger clone differs from this one at a single base, so this may be a read error. V is TRBV14 and J is TRBJ2-1; 7 bases match TRBD2. The CDR3 runs to 15 residues. Trimming removed 3 bases from V and 7 bases from J; junction bases left unmatched: 9. Germline-derived CDR1 and CDR2 are SGHDN and FVKESK. The CDR3 DNA reads as TGTGCCAGCAGCCACACTAGCGTGGGGTTGAATGAGCAGTTCTTC. Protein: CASSHTSVGLNEQFF.

This clonotype was counted once. The V gene is TRBV7-9, the J gene TRBJ1-2; the match to TRBD1 covers 7 bases. V trimming: 1 base; J trimming: 8 bases; junction bases outside the gene matches: 10. There are 15 residues in the CDR3. Germline lookup yields CDR1 SEHNR and CDR2 FQNEAQ (reference sequence). CDR3 sequence reads: CASSLGPDRIGGYTF. The CDR3 DNA follows: TGTGCCAGCAGCTTAGGTCCGGACAGGATTGGCGGCTACACCTTC.

This clonotype was counted between two and nine times. This chain links TRBV2 with TRBJ2-1; D perhaps matches TRBD2 (6 bases). The CDR3 is 15 amino acids. CDR1 is SNHLY, CDR2 FYNNEI, per germline. The V gene lost 4 bases and the J gene lost 2 bases, with 12 bases spanning the gap. As DNA, the CDR3 is TGTGCCAGCAGTGCCCCTACGGGAGCCTACAATGAGCAGTTCTTC. This sequence encodes CASSAPTGAYNEQFF.

The genes are TRBV27 and TRBJ2-1; D may be TRBD2 (7 bases). Trimming stripped 8 bases from V and 9 bases from J, with 20 bases between. This CDR3 spans 14 amino acids. The germline gives CDR1 MNHEY, CDR2 SMNVEV (reference sequence). CDR3 nucleotide sequence: TGTGCCAGCGGGAGGGGGGGGACCTTCTTTGAGCAGTTCTTC. This translates into CASGRGGTFFEQFF.

The J gene is TRBJ2-5, the V gene TRBV3-1; TRBD2 aligns across 10 bases. J gave up 1 base and V 0 bases, and 8 bases lay outside the gene matches. The germline CDR1 and CDR2 sequences are LGHDT and YNNKEL (reference sequence). This CDR3 has 18 amino acids. CDR3 DNA: TGTGCCAGCAGCCAAGATGCCCGAGGACTAGCGGTCCAAGAGACCCAGTACTTC. It codes for CASSQDARGLAVQETQYF.

The chain recombines TRBV7-9 with TRBJ2-3, with TRBD2 matching 10 bases. V was pared by 5 bases and J by 2 bases, with 7 bases of the junction left unmatched. Germline loops: CDR1 SEHNR, CDR2 FQNEAQ (reference sequence). The CDR3 spans 16 residues. CDR3 in DNA: TGTGCCAGCAGCCCCGGAGCGGGGGGGCTCACAGATACGCAGTATTTT. This sequence encodes CASSPGAGGLTDTQYF.

The J gene is TRBJ2-3, the V gene TRBV4-2, with TRBD2 matching over 9 bases. This CDR3 region has 15 residues. CDR1 is LGHNA and CDR2 is YNFKEQ in the germline V gene. V was clipped by 2 bases and J by 4 bases; unmatched bases: 4. The CDR3 DNA follows: TGTGCCAGCAGCCAACTTAGCGGGGGTCCAGATACGCAGTATTTT. This sequence encodes CASSQLSGGPDTQYF.

This chain connects TRBV7-2 to TRBJ2-3; 8 nucleotides match TRBD2. This CDR3 has 16 amino acids. The V segment lost 1 base and the J segment 2 bases; nucleotides outside the gene matches: 5. Germline V gives CDR1 SGHTA, CDR2 FQGNSA. CDR3 sequence: CASSLELAVITDTQYF. As DNA, the CDR3 is TGTGCCAGCAGCTTAGAACTAGCGGTGATCACAGATACGCAGTATTTT.

CDR3 amino acids: CASSLASDLYNEQFF. The CDR3 nucleotides are TGTGCCAGCAGCTTAGCGTCGGACTTATACAATGAGCAGTTCTTC. V usage is TRBV7-8 and J usage is TRBJ2-1; the D gene is possibly TRBD2 (5 bases). Trimming left V 0 bases short and J 4 bases short, with 10 bases between. Germline-derived CDR1 and CDR2 are SGHVS and FQNEAQ. The CDR3 covers 15 residues. Looking up the rest from reference TRBV7-8 and TRBJ2-1 gives the full variable domain: GAGVSQSPRYKVAKRGQDVALRCDPISGHVSLFWYQQALGQGPEFLTYFQNEAQLDKSGLPSDRFFAERPEGSVSTLKIQRTQQEDSAVYLCASSLASDLYNEQFFGPGTRLTVL.

This clonotype has just a few counts. This sequence joins TRBV12-3 or TRBV12-4 and TRBJ2-2, with 9 bases that match TRBD2. Trimming removed 2 bases from V and 2 bases from J; junction bases left unmatched: 6. The CDR3 is 17 residues long. The CDR3 reads CASSLRRGGPNTGELFF. The CDR3 DNA follows: TGTGCCAGCAGTTTACGGCGGGGGGGCCCAAACACCGGGGAGCTGTTTTTT.